One and the same sample provided the 29 T cell receptor beta chains below, sequenced in a study of blood T cells in healthy people across ages (dated by TCRdb to between 2014 and 2016). Library construction relied on 5' RACE. Sequencer: Illumina HiSeq 2500. A second PCR of roughly 6 to 11 cycles was run with a J-beta primer mix and a sample-barcoded 5' primer. TCRdb applied fastp at Q25 and MiXCR to the public reads, then kept only in-frame beta chains. Rows matching on CDR3 protein sequence are summarized as one entry with the most common DNA and genes. The sample table holds some 780,000 distinct CDR3 sequences, of which roughly three fifths were seen once. Together, the top ten hold under 30% of the sample. The sequenced material came from blood. The source of these receptors is a man aged 35 to 55 in good health.

V gene TRBV5-1 combines with J gene TRBJ1-2; D ambiguous. CDR1 is SGHRS and CDR2 is YFSETQ in the germline V gene. The V gene lost 0 bases and the J gene lost 8 bases, with 11 bases spanning the gap. The CDR3 is 13 amino acids. The CDR3 region has the DNA TGCGCCAGCAGCTTGGCTCCGGCATCGGGCTACACCTTC. The encoded protein is CASSLAPASGYTF.

The V call is TRBV27, the J call TRBJ2-1; 8 bases match TRBD1. CDR1 MNHEY and CDR2 SMNVEV come from the germline V gene (reference sequence). The ends lost 8 bases at V and 8 bases at J; junction bases unmatched: 2. This CDR3 comprises 11 residues. CDR3 in DNA: TGTGCCAGCTCGACAGGGGATGAGCAGTTCTTC. It encodes CASSTGDEQFF.

The chain couples TRBV6-6 to TRBJ2-7; D may be TRBD1 (5 bases). V lost 7 bases and J lost 3, with 16 bases in between. Germline-derived CDR1 and CDR2 are MNHNY and SVGAGI (reference sequence). This CDR3 region has 14 residues. This CDR3 is CASTSQGRLYEQYF. The CDR3 DNA is TGTGCCAGCACCTCCCAGGGCAGACTCTACGAGCAGTACTTC.

This clonotype was found a few times. J is TRBJ2-4 and V is TRBV9, with a tentative D call TRBD2 (5 bases). The CDR3 loop spans 15 amino acids. V was pared by 2 bases and J by 0 bases, with 9 bases between. Germline V lookup: CDR1 SGDLS, CDR2 YYNGEE. In DNA form, the CDR3 reads TGTGCCAGCAGCGTCTCCGAGGGAGCCAAAAACATTCAGTACTTC. The encoded protein is CASSVSEGAKNIQYF.

This clonotype appeared once. The chain uses TRBV12-3 or TRBV12-4 and TRBJ1-1; maybe TRBD1 (5 bases). CDR3 length: 15 residues. Trimming removed 6 bases at V and 4 bases at J, with 18 bases between. The CDR3 DNA reads TGTGCCAGCAGCCCCTTAGGGACGGCGGGCACTGAAGCTTTCTTT. Residues: CASSPLGTAGTEAFF.

This clonotype appeared a few times. The chain uses TRBV12-3 or TRBV12-4 and TRBJ1-1; tentative D call: TRBD1 (6 bases). The V and J ends lost 3 bases and 4 bases respectively, with 18 bases between them. The CDR3 consists of 16 residues. The CDR3 reads CASSLAGGGWSTEAFF. The CDR3 bases are TGTGCCAGCAGTTTGGCGGGGGGGGGCTGGAGCACTGAAGCTTTCTTT.

The chain has TRBV7-9 and TRBJ2-1, with D possibly matching TRBD2 (5 bases). The CDR3 loop spans 15 amino acids. Trimming took off 3 bases at V and 3 bases at J, with 12 bases between the two ends. The germline CDR1 and CDR2 sequences are SEHNR and FQNEAQ (reference sequence). This chain's CDR3 is CASSFGRLLYNEQFF. In nucleotides, the CDR3 is TGTGCCAGCAGCTTCGGGCGACTACTCTACAATGAGCAGTTCTTC.

This clonotype has a single count. The rearrangement joins TRBV7-8 to TRBJ1-2, with D perhaps matching TRBD1 (5 bases). CDR1 is SGHVS and CDR2 is FQNEAQ in the germline V gene. Trimming cost V 1 base and J 7 bases, with 13 bases left between them. The CDR3 spans 14 residues. The CDR3 sequence: CASSLGGWVGGYTF. The CDR3 DNA reads as TGTGCCAGCAGCTTAGGGGGCTGGGTTGGTGGCTACACCTTC.

The CDR3 bases are TGTGCCAGCAGCTTGACAGGGGTCGATGAGCAGTTCTTC. Its translation is CASSLTGVDEQFF. The rearrangement links TRBV7-6 to TRBJ2-1; TRBD1 matches 8 bases. The ends lost 3 bases at V and 8 bases at J; junction bases unmatched: 3. The germline gives CDR1 SGHVS, CDR2 FNYEAQ. CDR3 length: 13 amino acids.

This rearrangement joins TRBV6-5 to TRBJ2-3; D is unresolved. Trimming shortened V by 8 bases and J by 2 bases, and 14 bases separated the two germline ends. The CDR3 contains 14 residues. Germline V gene sequence: CDR1 MNHEY, CDR2 SVGAGI. The CDR3 region has the DNA TGTGCCAGCCGGGCCCCAGCCCTCACAGATACGCAGTATTTT. It specifies CASRAPALTDTQYF.

The rearrangement links TRBV7-6 to TRBJ2-5; the match to TRBD2 covers 9 bases. Germline CDR1 is SGHVS and CDR2 is FNYEAQ. The CDR3 covers 17 residues. After removal of 1 base from V and 3 bases from J, the junction contained 9 bases not matched to a gene. CDR3 DNA: TGTGCCAGCAGCTTAGAGGAGCGGGAGGAGGGCGAAGAGACCCAGTACTTC. As protein: CASSLEEREEGEETQYF.

This clonotype was detected ten times or more. The genes are TRBV7-9 and TRBJ2-3; TRBD1 matches 7 bases. This CDR3 has 15 amino acids. J gave up 0 bases and V 5 bases, and 5 bases lay outside the gene matches. Germline CDR1 SEHNR, CDR2 FQNEAQ (reference sequence). CDR3 amino acids: CASSPGTVSTDTQYF. Here the CDR3 DNA reads TGTGCCAGCAGCCCCGGGACAGTCAGCACAGATACGCAGTATTTT.

The CDR3 region has the DNA TGCGCCAGCAGCCACGGGACAAGTGGGAATGAGCAGTTCTTC. Translating it yields CASSHGTSGNEQFF. This chain connects TRBV5-1 to TRBJ2-1; TRBD1 is a possible D gene (6 bases). Trimming cost V 4 bases and J 7 bases, with 15 bases left between them. Germline CDR1 reads SGHRS; CDR2 reads YFSETQ. The CDR3 contains 14 residues.

The table lists this clonotype with a few counts. This sequence joins TRBV28 and TRBJ2-5; D is unresolved. Germline loops: CDR1 MDHEN, CDR2 SYDVKM. Trimming removed 3 bases at V and 1 base at J, with 12 bases between. CDR3 length: 15 residues. CDR3 amino acids: CASSLWGSIQETQYF. The CDR3 DNA sequence: TGTGCCAGCAGTTTGTGGGGTTCTATCCAAGAGACCCAGTACTTC.

This chain connects TRBV13 to TRBJ2-3, with 8 nucleotides matching TRBD1. Germline V gene sequence: CDR1 PRHDT, CDR2 FYEKMQ (reference sequence). V lost 7 bases, J lost 0 bases, and 3 bases stayed unmatched. This CDR3 is 14 amino acids long. Here the CDR3 DNA reads TGTGCCAGCACTGGACAGGGCAGCACAGATACGCAGTATTTT. Its protein product is CASTGQGSTDTQYF.

CDR3 protein: CASSPDEVEQYF. The CDR3 DNA sequence: TGTGCCAGCTCACCGGACGAGGTCGAGCAGTACTTC. The gene calls are TRBV18 and TRBJ2-7; D is ambiguous. This CDR3 is built from 12 residues. Per the germline V gene, CDR1 is KGHSH and CDR2 is LQKENI. V lost 3 bases and J 6 bases, leaving 9 bases between the germline ends.

The chain couples TRBV11-2 to TRBJ1-6, with D possibly matching TRBD1 (5 bases). The germline V and J ends were trimmed by 5 bases and 10 bases, with 18 bases remaining between them. CDR1 and CDR2 from the germline V gene are SGHAT and FQNNGV. This CDR3 has 15 residues. CDR3 sequence: CASSPQSGLGSPLHF. The CDR3 DNA is TGTGCCAGCAGCCCCCAGTCGGGGCTTGGGTCACCCCTCCACTTT.

The chain employs TRBV29-1 and TRBJ2-6, with a tentative D call TRBD1 (5 bases). This CDR3 contains 12 residues. From germline, CDR1 is SQVTM and CDR2 ANQGSEA. Trimming left V 7 bases short and J 2 bases short, with 6 bases between. The CDR3 sequence: CSAQAGANVLTF. The CDR3 DNA follows: TGCAGCGCACAGGCTGGGGCCAACGTCCTGACTTTC.

There are a few counts of this clonotype. The CDR3 nucleotides read TGTGCCATCAGTGAGAGGGGAGAAAATGAAAAACTGTTTTTT. It yields the protein CAISERGENEKLFF. The J gene is TRBJ1-4, the V gene TRBV10-3; D is possibly TRBD1 (5 bases). Germline V gene lookup returns CDR1 ENHRY and CDR2 SYGVKD. The CDR3 covers 14 residues. V was pared by 2 bases and J by 5 bases, with 9 bases between.

A few counts support this clonotype. This chain uses TRBV9 with TRBJ2-1; no clear D. V was shortened by 3 bases and J by 0 bases, with 16 bases between the two germline ends. The CDR3 loop spans 17 amino acids. CDR1 is SGDLS, CDR2 YYNGEE, per germline. The chain's CDR3 is CASSGSSFGNSYNEQFF. As DNA, the CDR3 is TGTGCCAGCAGCGGCTCCTCCTTCGGTAACTCCTACAATGAGCAGTTCTTC. Using reference TRBV9 and TRBJ2-1 for the parts outside the CDR3, the full variable domain is DSGVTQTPKHLITATGQRVTLRCSPRSGDLSVYWYQQSLDQGLQFLIQYYNGEERAKGNILERFSAQQFPDLHSELNLSSLELGDSALYFCASSGSSFGNSYNEQFFGPGTRLTVL.

This chain links TRBV28 with TRBJ1-4; D not certain. V was trimmed by 3 bases and J by 4 bases, leaving 6 bases between them. CDR3 length: 13 amino acids. CDR1 and CDR2 from the germline V gene are MDHEN and SYDVKM. CDR3 DNA: TGTGCCAGCAGTTTGTGGGATAATGAAAAACTGTTTTTT. The encoded protein is CASSLWDNEKLFF.

J is TRBJ2-5 and V is TRBV20-1; tentatively, D is TRBD1 (5 bases). V shed 3 bases and J shed 2 bases, with 19 bases lying between them. Germline loops: CDR1 DFQATT, CDR2 SNEGSKA (reference sequence). This CDR3 has 16 residues. In DNA, the CDR3 is TGCAGTGCTAGTCCTTCTATCGGTAGACAGCAAGAGACCCAGTACTTC. Translating gives CSASPSIGRQQETQYF.

This clonotype was detected a few times. V and J are TRBV5-1 and TRBJ2-3; TRBD2 might be the D (7 bases). Trimming removed 0 bases from V and 2 bases from J, with 13 bases in between. The CDR3 is made up of 16 amino acids. Germline CDR1 is SGHRS and CDR2 is YFSETQ. This chain's CDR3 is CASSLGGGFDTDTQYF. DNA for the CDR3: TGCGCCAGCAGCTTGGGGGGGGGCTTCGACACAGATACGCAGTATTTT.

The V gene is TRBV15, the J gene TRBJ2-1; TRBD2 agrees at 7 bases. The CDR3 contains 17 residues. Germline assignment: CDR1 LNHNV and CDR2 YYDKDF (reference sequence). Losses at the gene ends were 0 bases for V and 8 bases for J; bases not matched to a gene: 13. This chain's CDR3 is CATSRDGGRGSPYEQFF. Written as DNA, the CDR3 is TGTGCCACCAGCAGAGATGGTGGGCGCGGGAGTCCGTATGAGCAGTTCTTC.

The CDR3 DNA reads as TGCGCCAGCACGGTGGGCTCCTATAATTCACCCCTCCACTTT. Amino acids: CASTVGSYNSPLHF. V is TRBV10-2 and J is TRBJ1-6; D unclear. V was trimmed by 7 bases and J by 0 bases, leaving 7 bases between them. Germline V gene lookup returns CDR1 WSHSY and CDR2 SAAADI. This CDR3 has 14 amino acids.

The chain links TRBV12-3 or TRBV12-4 to TRBJ2-1; unclear D gene. The length of the CDR3 is 19 residues. V lost 7 bases and J lost 0, with 25 bases in between. The CDR3 region is CASTKVWPSPESSYNEQFF. In DNA form, the CDR3 reads TGTGCCAGCACCAAAGTTTGGCCATCCCCAGAGAGCTCCTACAATGAGCAGTTCTTC.

This clonotype was counted between two and nine times. The gene calls are TRBV4-2 and TRBJ2-7; either TRBD1 or TRBD2 may fit D (5 bases each). The CDR3 is 18 residues long. Germline CDR1 reads LGHNA; CDR2 reads YNFKEQ. Trimming cost V 0 bases and J 3 bases, with 21 bases left between them. CDR3 amino acids: CASSQDPSTGLGSYEQYF. CDR3 in DNA: TGTGCCAGCAGCCAAGATCCATCTACAGGCCTAGGGAGCTACGAGCAGTACTTC.

Of note for this clonotype: It is likely a read error, because the conserved phenylalanine at the end of the CDR3 is missing. This chain links TRBV4-1 with TRBJ1-2, with D hard to call. V lost 1 base, J lost 3 bases, and 21 bases lay in between. The CDR3 extends over 18 amino acids. From germline, CDR1 is MGHRA and CDR2 YSYEKL. As DNA, the CDR3 is TGCGCCAGCAGCCAAGGAAGACGGATTGTCCCCGACCACTATGGCTACACCCTC. Amino acids: CASSQGRRIVPDHYGYTL.

With regard to this clonotype: Compared with germline, one end of the junction differs, possibly owing to a read error. CDR3 bases: TGTGCCGGCAGTTACTTGATTCGCAGCAGCGGGGGGGAGCAGTTCTTC. Its protein product is CAGSYLIRSSGGEQFF. This chain uses TRBV6-2 or TRBV6-3 with TRBJ2-1, with TRBD2 matching over 9 bases. Germline V gives CDR1 MNHEY, CDR2 SVGEGT. The CDR3 has 16 residues.